The 6 T cell receptor beta chains below all came from one sample that was sequenced in a study of T cell responses to AZD1222 COVID-19 vaccine. Method: immunoSEQ multiplex PCR; TCRdb's copy keeps in-frame clones and lacks some. Of 75,000 to 100,000 clones listed, about 86% are singletons. Specimen: peripheral blood, collected on day 0 of MenACWY control vaccination. The receptor source for this set is an adult in good health.

This chain uses TRBV7-9 with TRBJ2-2; D ambiguous. V was cut by 5 bases and J by 1 base, with 8 bases left in between. The CDR3 is 14 residues long. CDR1 and CDR2 (germline): SEHNR, FQNEAQ (reference sequence). CDR3 sequence (DNA): TGTGCCAGCAGCGCGGCTGTGAACACCGGGGAGCTGTTTTTT. This encodes CASSAAVNTGELFF.

This chain's CDR3 is CASSLSPTSGANVLTF. The CDR3 bases are TGTGCCAGCAGCTTATCCCCAACCTCCGGGGCCAACGTCCTGACTTTC. This chain connects TRBV11-1 to TRBJ2-6; D not resolved. Looked up from germline, CDR1 is SGHAT and CDR2 is FQDESV (reference sequence). Trimming took off 2 bases at V and 4 bases at J, with 12 bases between the two ends. This CDR3 has 16 residues.

The V and J genes are TRBV18 and TRBJ2-5; D possibly uses TRBD1 or TRBD2 (5 bases each). From germline, CDR1 is KGHSH and CDR2 LQKENI. V gave up 3 bases and J gave up 4 bases, with 15 bases separating them. The CDR3 sequence is 15 residues long. CDR3 region: CASSPGAGPGETQYF. The CDR3 DNA follows: TGTGCCAGCTCACCCGGGGCAGGTCCGGGAGAGACCCAGTACTTC.

This rearrangement joins TRBV18 to TRBJ2-2; 7 bases match TRBD2. Looked up from germline, CDR1 is KGHSH and CDR2 is LQKENI. The V segment lost 2 bases and the J segment 5 bases; nucleotides outside the gene matches: 11. This CDR3 has 17 amino acids. CDR3 nucleotides: TGTGCCAGCTCACCATCCCCGGGAGGCTATGAGACCGGGGAGCTGTTTTTT. This gives the protein CASSPSPGGYETGELFF.

This chain uses TRBV7-2 with TRBJ2-5; TRBD2 is a possible D gene (6 bases). CDR1 is SGHTA and CDR2 is FQGNSA in the germline V gene. The CDR3 contains 15 residues. V was trimmed by 5 bases and J by 3 bases, leaving 16 bases between them. CDR3 sequence: CASSTRLVQEETQYF. CDR3 sequence (DNA): TGTGCCAGCAGCACCCGACTAGTCCAGGAAGAGACCCAGTACTTC. The entire variable domain, with the rest obtained from reference TRBV7-2 and TRBJ2-5, is as follows: GAGVSQSPSNKVTEKGKDVELRCDPISGHTALYWYRQSLGQGLEFLIYFQGNSAPDKSGLPSDRFSAERTGGSVSTLTIQRTQQEDSAVYLCASSTRLVQEETQYFGPGTRLLVL.

The chain combines TRBV28 with TRBJ1-2; 7 bases align to TRBD1. With 5 bases clipped from V and 8 bases from J, the junction kept 11 bases outside the gene matches. The CDR3 runs 14 residues. Germline V lookup: CDR1 MDHEN, CDR2 SYDVKM. This CDR3 reads CASSLDRVGSGYTF. In nucleotides, the CDR3 is TGTGCCAGCAGTCTCGACAGGGTGGGGAGCGGCTACACCTTC.